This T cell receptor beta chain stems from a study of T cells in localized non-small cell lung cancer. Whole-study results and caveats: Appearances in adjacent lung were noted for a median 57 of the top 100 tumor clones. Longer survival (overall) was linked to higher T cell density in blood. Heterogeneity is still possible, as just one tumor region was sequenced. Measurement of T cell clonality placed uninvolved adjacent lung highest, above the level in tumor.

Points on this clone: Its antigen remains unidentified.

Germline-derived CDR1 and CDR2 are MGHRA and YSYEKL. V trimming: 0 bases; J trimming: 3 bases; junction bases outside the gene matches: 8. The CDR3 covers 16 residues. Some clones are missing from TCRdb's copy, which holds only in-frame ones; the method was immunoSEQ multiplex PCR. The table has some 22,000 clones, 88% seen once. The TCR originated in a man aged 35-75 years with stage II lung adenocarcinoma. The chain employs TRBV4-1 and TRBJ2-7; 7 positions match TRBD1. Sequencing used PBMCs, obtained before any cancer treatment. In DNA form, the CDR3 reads TGCGCCAGCAGCCAAGAGTTTGGGACAGAAAACTACGAGCAGTACTTC. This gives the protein CASSQEFGTENYEQYF.